The TCR beta chain under discussion was sequenced for a study of blood T cell repertoires in COVID-19. Sequencing used immunoSEQ multiplex PCR; TCRdb keeps in-frame clones, though not all of them. The sample consists of some 100,000 clones, over 75% of them appearing once. V lost 10 bases and J lost 0, with 15 bases in between. The germline gives CDR1 LNHDA, CDR2 SQIVND (reference sequence). The CDR3 extends over 14 amino acids. This TCR was sampled from a human donor in a cohort sampled during active COVID-19. This sequence joins TRBV19 and TRBJ2-5; D might be TRBD1 (5 bases). The sample comprised peripheral blood. CDR3 in DNA: TGTGCCACAGCGCCCCCAGGGAACCAAGAGACCCAGTACTTC. This codes for CATAPPGNQETQYF. Complete variable domain (other parts from reference TRBV19 and TRBJ2-5): DGGITQSPKYLFRKEGQNVTLSCEQNLNHDAMYWYRQDPGQGLRLIYYSQIVNDFQKGDIAEGYSVSREKKESFPLTVTSAQKNPTAFYLCATAPPGNQETQYFGPGTRLLVL.